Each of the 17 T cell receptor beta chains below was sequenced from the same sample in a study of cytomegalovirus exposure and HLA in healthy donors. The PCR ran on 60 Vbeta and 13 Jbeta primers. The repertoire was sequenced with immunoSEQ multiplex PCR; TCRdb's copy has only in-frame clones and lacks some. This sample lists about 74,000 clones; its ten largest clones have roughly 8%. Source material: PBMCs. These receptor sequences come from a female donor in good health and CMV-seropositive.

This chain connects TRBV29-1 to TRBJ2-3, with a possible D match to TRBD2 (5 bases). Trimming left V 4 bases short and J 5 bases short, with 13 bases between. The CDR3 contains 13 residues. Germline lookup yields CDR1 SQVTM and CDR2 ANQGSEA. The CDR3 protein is CSVGRQNVDTQYF. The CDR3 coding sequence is TGCAGCGTTGGGAGGCAGAATGTAGATACGCAGTATTTT.

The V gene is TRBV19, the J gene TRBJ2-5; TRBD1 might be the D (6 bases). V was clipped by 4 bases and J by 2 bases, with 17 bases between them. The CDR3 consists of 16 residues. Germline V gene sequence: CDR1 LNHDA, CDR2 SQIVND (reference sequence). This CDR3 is CASSSDVQGLQETQYF. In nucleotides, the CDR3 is TGTGCCAGTAGTAGCGATGTACAGGGATTACAAGAGACCCAGTACTTC.

CDR3 amino acids: CASSLKTVVLDEKLFF. The CDR3 coding sequence is TGTGCCAGCAGCTTAAAAACTGTGGTCCTGGATGAAAAACTGTTTTTT. V is TRBV7-8 and J is TRBJ1-4; D remains unclear. Trimming cost V 2 bases and J 6 bases, with 16 bases left between them. Germline-derived CDR1 and CDR2 are SGHVS and FQNEAQ. The CDR3 spans 16 residues.

Here the CDR3 DNA reads TGTGCCAGCATGAGGACAGGGGGCGTGAACACTGAAGCTTTCTTT. Translated: CASMRTGGVNTEAFF. The chain has TRBV2 and TRBJ1-1, with 11 bases lining up with TRBD1. The junction had 4 bases not matched to a gene; V was cut back by 7 bases and J by 0 bases. CDR1 and CDR2 (germline): SNHLY, FYNNEI. The CDR3 covers 15 residues.

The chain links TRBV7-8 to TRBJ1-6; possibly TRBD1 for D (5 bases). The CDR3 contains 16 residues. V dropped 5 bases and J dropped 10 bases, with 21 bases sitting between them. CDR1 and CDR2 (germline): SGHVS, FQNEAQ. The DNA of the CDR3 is TGTGCCAGCAGCCCATCCTCCGCGGGGGGAAAGTCACCCCTCCACTTT. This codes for CASSPSSAGGKSPLHF.

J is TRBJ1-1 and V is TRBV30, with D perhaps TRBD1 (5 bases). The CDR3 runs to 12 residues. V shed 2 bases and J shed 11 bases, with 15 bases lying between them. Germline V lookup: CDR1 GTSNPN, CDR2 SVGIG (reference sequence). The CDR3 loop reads CAWSHTAGKAFF. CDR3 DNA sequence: TGTGCCTGGAGTCATACGGCAGGGAAGGCTTTCTTT.

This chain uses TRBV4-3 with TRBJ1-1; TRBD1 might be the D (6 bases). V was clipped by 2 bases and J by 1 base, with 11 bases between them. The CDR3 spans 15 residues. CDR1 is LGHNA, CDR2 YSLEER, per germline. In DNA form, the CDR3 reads TGCGCCAGCAGCCAATTGCTCAGGGGGAACACTGAAGCTTTCTTT. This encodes CASSQLLRGNTEAFF.

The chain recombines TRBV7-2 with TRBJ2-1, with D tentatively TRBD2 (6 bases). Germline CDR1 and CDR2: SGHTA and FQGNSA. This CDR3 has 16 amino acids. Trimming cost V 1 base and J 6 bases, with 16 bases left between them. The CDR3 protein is CASSLEGLQISNEQFF. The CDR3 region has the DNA TGTGCCAGCAGCTTAGAGGGACTCCAAATCTCCAATGAGCAGTTCTTC. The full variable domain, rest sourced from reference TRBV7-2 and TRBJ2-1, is GAGVSQSPSNKVTEKGKDVELRCDPISGHTALYWYRQSLGQGLEFLIYFQGNSAPDKSGLPSDRFSAERTGGSVSTLTIQRTQQEDSAVYLCASSLEGLQISNEQFFGPGTRLTVL.

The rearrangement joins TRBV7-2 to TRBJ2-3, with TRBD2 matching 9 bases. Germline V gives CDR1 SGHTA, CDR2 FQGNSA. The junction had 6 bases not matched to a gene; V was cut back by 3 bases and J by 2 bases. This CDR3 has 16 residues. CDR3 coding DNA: TGTGCCAGCAGCTTTGTGCGGGGGGGCCTCACAGATACGCAGTATTTT. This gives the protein CASSFVRGGLTDTQYF.

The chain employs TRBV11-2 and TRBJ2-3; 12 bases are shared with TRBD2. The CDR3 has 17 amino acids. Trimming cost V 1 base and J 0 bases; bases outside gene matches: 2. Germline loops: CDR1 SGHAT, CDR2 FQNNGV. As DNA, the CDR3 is TGTGCCAGCAGCTTAGGGACTAGCGGGATCAGCACAGATACGCAGTATTTT. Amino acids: CASSLGTSGISTDTQYF.

The CDR3 protein is CASSRVQDPANEKLFF. The CDR3 DNA is TGCGCCAGCAGCCGCGTACAGGATCCCGCTAATGAAAAACTGTTTTTT. The chain uses TRBV4-1 and TRBJ1-4, with a tentative D call TRBD1 (5 bases). Trimming took 4 bases from V and 3 from J, leaving 15 bases between them. Germline V lookup: CDR1 MGHRA, CDR2 YSYEKL. The CDR3 consists of 16 residues.

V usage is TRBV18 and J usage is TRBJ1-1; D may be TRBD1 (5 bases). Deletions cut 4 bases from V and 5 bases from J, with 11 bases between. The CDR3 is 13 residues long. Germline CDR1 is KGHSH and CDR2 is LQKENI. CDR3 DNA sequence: TGTGCCAGCTCACGCATGAAGGGGACTGAAGCTTTCTTT. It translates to CASSRMKGTEAFF.

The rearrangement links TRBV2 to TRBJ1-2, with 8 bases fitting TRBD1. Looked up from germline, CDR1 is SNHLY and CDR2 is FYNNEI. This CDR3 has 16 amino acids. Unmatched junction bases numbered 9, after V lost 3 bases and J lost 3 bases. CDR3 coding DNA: TGTGCCAGCAGTGAGGACGGACAGGGCCCGGACTATGGCTACACCTTC. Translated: CASSEDGQGPDYGYTF.

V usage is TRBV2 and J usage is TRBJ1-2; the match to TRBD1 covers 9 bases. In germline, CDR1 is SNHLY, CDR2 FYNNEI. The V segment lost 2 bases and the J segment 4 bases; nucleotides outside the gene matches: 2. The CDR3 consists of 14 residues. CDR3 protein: CASSERDRVYGYTF. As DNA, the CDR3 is TGTGCCAGCAGTGAACGGGACAGGGTCTATGGCTACACCTTC.

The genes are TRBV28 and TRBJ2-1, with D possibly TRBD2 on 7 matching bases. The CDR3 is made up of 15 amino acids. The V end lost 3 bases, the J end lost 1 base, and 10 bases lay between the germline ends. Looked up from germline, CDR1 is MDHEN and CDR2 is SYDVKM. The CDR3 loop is CASSFGGASYNEQFF. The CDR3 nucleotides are TGTGCCAGCAGTTTTGGGGGGGCTTCCTACAATGAGCAGTTCTTC.

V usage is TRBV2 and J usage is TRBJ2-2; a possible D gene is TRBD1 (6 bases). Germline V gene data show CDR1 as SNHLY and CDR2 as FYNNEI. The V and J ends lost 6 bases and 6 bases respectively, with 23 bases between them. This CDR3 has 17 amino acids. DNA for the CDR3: TGTGCCAGCAGGCCGGGGACACTACGGGTAAAGTCCGGGGAGCTGTTTTTT. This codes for CASRPGTLRVKSGELFF. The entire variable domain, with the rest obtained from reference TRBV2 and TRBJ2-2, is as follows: EPEVTQTPSHQVTQMGQEVILRCVPISNHLYFYWYRQILGQKVEFLVSFYNNEISEKSEIFDDQFSVERPDGSNFTLKIRSTKLEDSAMYFCASRPGTLRVKSGELFFGEGSRLTVL.

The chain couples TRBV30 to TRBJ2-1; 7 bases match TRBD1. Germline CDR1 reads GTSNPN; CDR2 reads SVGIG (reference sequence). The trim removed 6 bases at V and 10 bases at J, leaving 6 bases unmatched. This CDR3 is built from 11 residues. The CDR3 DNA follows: TGTGCCTGTACAGGGGAAAGGGAGCAGTTCTTC. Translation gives CACTGEREQFF. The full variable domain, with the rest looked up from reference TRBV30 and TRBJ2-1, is SQTIHQWPATLVQPVGSPLSLECTVEGTSNPNLYWYRQAAGRGLQLLFYSVGIGQISSEVPQNLSASRPQDRQFILSSKKLLLSDSGFYLCACTGEREQFFGPGTRLTVL.